In this sample, the clone carrying this TCR beta chain turned up once. The antigen remains undetermined. The source of the sample is a study of cytomegalovirus exposure and HLA in healthy donors. Points from the study as a whole: Some V segments, TRBV6-2 and TRBV6-3 among them, were indistinguishable and were therefore excluded.

CDR1 is LNHDA and CDR2 is SQIVND in the germline V gene (reference sequence). The CDR3 is 15 residues long. Trimming took off 3 bases at V and 5 bases at J, with 16 bases between the two ends. A multiplex PCR was run with 60 Vbeta primers and 13 Jbeta primers. This table comes from immunoSEQ multiplex PCR, and its TCRdb copy is limited to in-frame clones, with some not included. Counted here are around 130,000 clones, approximately 69% occurring once; the ten biggest clones make up around 6.6%. This rearrangement joins TRBV19 to TRBJ1-2; no firm D call. The source of this sequence is a man in his forties in good health and CMV-seropositive. The sample was PBMCs. For the CDR3, the DNA is TGTGCCAGTAGTATCGTTGCCATCCCGGAGTATGGCTACACCTTC. It yields the protein CASSIVAIPEYGYTF.